This TCR beta chain emerged from a study of blood T cell repertoires in COVID-19. Assay used: immunoSEQ multiplex PCR; TCRdb lists only in-frame clones, some missing. The sample has roughly 160,000 clones; approximately 90% are singletons. There are 13 residues in the CDR3. The rearrangement links TRBV21-1 to TRBJ1-2; the table's D call TRBD1 went unverified against the DNA. TRBV21-1 is listed as a pseudogene. The source material was peripheral blood. The TCR was taken from a man aged 55 to 70 with acute or convalescent COVID-19. CDR3 in amino acids: CASTYDRLYGYTF. CDR3 nucleotide sequence: TGTGCCAGCACCTATGACAGGCTCTATGGCTACACCTTC.